A single sample is the source of the 24 T cell receptor beta chains below, sequenced in a study of T cell changes during pregnancy in multiple sclerosis. Using immunoSEQ multiplex PCR, the repertoire was profiled, and TCRdb retains in-frame clones only, with some absent. The sample gives roughly 110,000 clones, about 89% of which show up once; 1.6% is in the top ten. The material sequenced was peripheral blood, taken before pregnancy. These receptors all stem from a female donor with multiple sclerosis, enrolled in a pregnancy study.

This chain joins TRBV18 and TRBJ1-1; D is possibly TRBD1 (6 bases). Per the germline V gene, CDR1 is KGHSH and CDR2 is LQKENI. V gave up 6 bases and J gave up 4 bases, with 15 bases separating them. This CDR3 has 14 residues. The CDR3 DNA reads TGTGCCAGCTCTCTTAAGGGGGGGGCCACTGAAGCTTTCTTT. Translated, it gives CASSLKGGATEAFF.

The genes are TRBV19 and TRBJ2-1, with 9 bases identical to TRBD2. V gave up 4 bases and J gave up 3 bases; unmatched junction bases: 1. Germline V gene lookup returns CDR1 LNHDA and CDR2 SQIVND (reference sequence). This CDR3 has 14 residues. The CDR3 DNA is TGTGCCAGTAGTACACTAGCGGGCTACAATGAGCAGTTCTTC. This encodes CASSTLAGYNEQFF.

The CDR3 bases are TGTGCCAGCAGTATAGCGACCATCAGCTCCTACAATGAGCAGTTCTTC. It codes for CASSIATISSYNEQFF. The chain employs TRBV28 and TRBJ2-1; D is perhaps TRBD2 (5 bases). The CDR3 is 16 residues long. V was cut by 5 bases and J by 0 bases, with 14 bases left in between. Per germline, CDR1 MDHEN and CDR2 SYDVKM.

This clone was counted a few times. The J gene is TRBJ1-2, the V gene TRBV2; the D gene is possibly TRBD1 (6 bases). Germline CDR1 and CDR2: SNHLY and FYNNEI. Trimming stripped 7 bases from V and 4 bases from J, with 13 bases between. This CDR3 spans 13 amino acids. This CDR3 reads CASTTDSSYGYTF. The CDR3, as DNA: TGTGCCAGCACTACGGACAGTTCCTATGGCTACACCTTC.

This clone appeared a single time. This chain joins TRBV28 and TRBJ1-2; 7 bases match TRBD1. J lost 6 bases, V lost 3 bases, and 13 bases had no gene match. Germline V gene data show CDR1 as MDHEN and CDR2 as SYDVKM. The CDR3 runs 16 residues. The CDR3 DNA reads as TGTGCCAGCAGTTTGGCGAGGGCAGGGGGACTCCATGGCTACACCTTC. Translating it yields CASSLARAGGLHGYTF.

This chain joins TRBV11-3 and TRBJ2-2; 8 bases are shared with TRBD1. With V trimmed by 1 base and J by 0 bases, 7 bases remained unmatched. The CDR3 is 18 residues long. In germline, CDR1 is SGHNT, CDR2 YENEEA. The DNA for the CDR3 is TGTGCCAGCAGCTTAGGGGACAGGATAAGGACGAACACCGGGGAGCTGTTTTTT. Residues: CASSLGDRIRTNTGELFF.

The genes are TRBV6-5 and TRBJ2-3; TRBD1 agrees at 9 bases. V was pared by 11 bases and J by 5 bases, with 14 bases of the junction left unmatched. CDR1 is MNHEY and CDR2 is SVGAGI in the germline V gene. This CDR3 comprises 15 residues. The CDR3 sequence is CAGIDRGGRGDTQYF. The CDR3 region has the DNA TGTGCCGGGATAGACAGGGGGGGGCGAGGAGATACGCAGTATTTT.

V usage is TRBV5-8 and J usage is TRBJ2-7, with D possibly being TRBD1 (7 bases). Germline-derived CDR1 and CDR2 are SGHTS and YDEGEE. There are 15 residues in the CDR3. Trimming stripped 0 bases from V and 1 base from J, with 11 bases between. The DNA for the CDR3 is TGTGCCAGCAGCTTGGCCCAGGGGGGATCCTACGAGCAGTACTTC. Protein: CASSLAQGGSYEQYF.

This chain connects TRBV6-5 to TRBJ2-3, with 7 bases aligning to TRBD2. CDR3 length: 15 amino acids. J was trimmed by 0 bases and V by 5 bases; bases with no gene match: 5. CDR1 and CDR2 (germline): MNHEY, SVGAGI. The CDR3 sequence is CASSALAASTDTQYF. The CDR3 DNA reads TGTGCCAGCAGTGCGCTAGCGGCTAGCACAGATACGCAGTATTTT.

The rearrangement joins TRBV19 to TRBJ2-1; 11 positions agree with TRBD2. CDR1 and CDR2 (germline): LNHDA, SQIVND (reference sequence). This CDR3 has 16 residues. V dropped 0 bases and J dropped 6; count of bases not matched to a gene: 4. The CDR3 is CASSIDGTSGRNEQFF. The CDR3 bases are TGTGCCAGTAGTATAGACGGGACTAGCGGACGCAATGAGCAGTTCTTC.

The rearrangement uses TRBV7-2 and TRBJ2-1; 7 positions match TRBD2. The CDR3 extends over 16 amino acids. CDR1 SGHTA and CDR2 FQGNSA come from the germline V gene. J gave up 0 bases and V 3 bases, and 5 bases lay outside the gene matches. CDR3 bases: TGTGCCAGCAGCTTCACTAGCGTGAGCTCCTACAATGAGCAGTTCTTC. Protein: CASSFTSVSSYNEQFF. Based on the CDR3 plus reference TRBV7-2 and TRBJ2-1, the full variable domain is GAGVSQSPSNKVTEKGKDVELRCDPISGHTALYWYRQSLGQGLEFLIYFQGNSAPDKSGLPSDRFSAERTGGSVSTLTIQRTQQEDSAVYLCASSFTSVSSYNEQFFGPGTRLTVL.

The rearrangement joins TRBV19 to TRBJ2-6; 7 bases are a match to TRBD1. The CDR3 is made up of 16 amino acids. V lost 4 bases, J lost 1 base, and 4 bases stayed unmatched. From germline, CDR1 is LNHDA and CDR2 SQIVND (reference sequence). The CDR3 sequence: CASSNRQGSGANVLTF. DNA of the CDR3: TGTGCCAGTAGTAACCGACAGGGATCTGGGGCCAACGTCCTGACTTTC.

The CDR3 is CASSLSGQGDTEAFF. The DNA for the CDR3 is TGTGCCAGCAGTTTATCGGGTCAGGGCGACACTGAAGCTTTCTTT. The chain carries TRBV28 and TRBJ1-1; D possibly corresponds to TRBD1 (5 bases). This CDR3 spans 15 amino acids. The V and J ends lost 1 base and 3 bases respectively, with 12 bases between them. Germline V lookup: CDR1 MDHEN, CDR2 SYDVKM.

This chain uses TRBV7-2 with TRBJ2-3; perhaps TRBD1 as D (5 bases). Trimming removed 5 bases from V and 0 bases from J, with 18 bases in between. The CDR3 consists of 17 residues. The germline CDR1 and CDR2 sequences are SGHTA and FQGNSA. CDR3 loop: CASSPRSRTRSTDTQYF. The CDR3 coding sequence is TGTGCCAGCAGCCCAAGAAGTAGGACAAGAAGCACAGATACGCAGTATTTT.

The chain employs TRBV28 and TRBJ2-7; perhaps TRBD2 as D (7 bases). This CDR3 spans 14 amino acids. The V gene lost 5 bases and the J gene lost 1 base, with 12 bases spanning the gap. The germline CDR1 and CDR2 sequences are MDHEN and SYDVKM. CDR3 sequence: CASSREGGSYEQYF. CDR3 nucleotide sequence: TGTGCCAGCAGTCGCGAGGGGGGGTCCTACGAGCAGTACTTC.

The chain combines TRBV5-4 with TRBJ1-2; 7 bases agree with TRBD1. Germline trimming cut 0 bases from V and 5 bases from J; bases unmatched to any gene: 4. Germline assignment: CDR1 SGHNT and CDR2 YYREEE (reference sequence). This CDR3 contains 14 residues. CDR3: CASSLGQGEYGYTF. The CDR3, as DNA: TGTGCCAGCAGCTTGGGACAGGGCGAATATGGCTACACCTTC.

The chain is built from TRBV28 and TRBJ2-7; 7 bases line up with TRBD1. Germline V gene lookup returns CDR1 MDHEN and CDR2 SYDVKM. CDR3 length: 15 amino acids. V was pared by 3 bases and J by 7 bases, with 12 bases of the junction left unmatched. The CDR3 reads CASSFGQDPSGEQYF. For the CDR3, the DNA is TGTGCCAGCAGTTTCGGACAGGACCCCTCGGGTGAGCAGTACTTC.

The chain combines TRBV29-1 with TRBJ2-7; the D gene is possibly TRBD1 (5 bases). The V end was cut by 4 bases, the J end by 3 bases, with 10 bases between. Germline CDR1 and CDR2: SQVTM and ANQGSEA. The CDR3 runs 12 residues. CDR3 amino acids: CSVGHGHYEQYF. The CDR3, as DNA: TGCAGCGTTGGACACGGACACTACGAGCAGTACTTC.

The chain uses TRBV7-8 and TRBJ2-3; TRBD2 is a possible D gene (5 bases). CDR3 length equals 15 residues. The V end was cut by 5 bases, the J end by 4 bases, with 16 bases between. CDR1 and CDR2 from the germline V gene are SGHVS and FQNEAQ. The CDR3 nucleotides are TGTGCCAGCAGCCCCGAGCGTCTCGGGGCAGATACGCAGTATTTT. Amino acid sequence: CASSPERLGADTQYF.

V and J are TRBV9 and TRBJ2-5, with 7 bases that match TRBD2. V lost 0 bases to trimming and J lost 1 base; unmatched junction nucleotides: 6. The V gene's germline CDR1 is SGDLS and CDR2 YYNGEE. CDR3 length: 16 amino acids. CDR3: CASSVGGGGTQETQYF. CDR3 sequence (DNA): TGTGCCAGCAGCGTAGGGGGGGGAGGGACCCAAGAGACCCAGTACTTC.

The rearrangement joins TRBV19 to TRBJ1-5; D is ambiguous. CDR1 and CDR2 from the germline V gene are LNHDA and SQIVND (reference sequence). The ends were cut back, 4 bases at V and 7 bases at J, with 8 bases in the middle. The CDR3 contains 12 residues. CDR3 in amino acids: CASSKPEQPQHF. DNA of the CDR3: TGTGCCAGTAGTAAACCCGAGCAGCCCCAGCATTTT.

This chain connects TRBV5-1 to TRBJ2-1; TRBD2 matches 9 bases. Germline CDR1 and CDR2: SGHRS and YFSETQ. The V gene end was trimmed by 0 bases and the J gene end by 13 bases; junction bases not matched to a gene: 8. The length of the CDR3 is 14 residues. The CDR3 nucleotides read TGCGCCAGCAGCTTGGCTGGGTCAGCGGGGGGTCAGTTCTTC. Translated: CASSLAGSAGGQFF.

This chain connects TRBV7-2 to TRBJ2-2, with D maybe TRBD2 (6 bases). The germline V gene encodes CDR1 SGHTA and CDR2 FQGNSA. This CDR3 is built from 15 residues. V shed 3 bases and J shed 7 bases, with 15 bases lying between them. The CDR3 spells CASSFGTPQRGELFF. In DNA, the CDR3 is TGTGCCAGCAGCTTTGGGACTCCCCAACGCGGGGAGCTGTTTTTT.

The gene calls are TRBV28 and TRBJ2-7, with 10 bases that match TRBD2. V shed 4 bases, J shed 0 bases, and the junction held 9 bases outside the gene matches. The CDR3 runs 17 residues. CDR1 is MDHEN, CDR2 SYDVKM, per germline. CDR3 DNA: TGTGCCAGCAGTTCGCCTGCTAGCGGGAGAGACTCCTACGAGCAGTACTTC. Protein: CASSSPASGRDSYEQYF.